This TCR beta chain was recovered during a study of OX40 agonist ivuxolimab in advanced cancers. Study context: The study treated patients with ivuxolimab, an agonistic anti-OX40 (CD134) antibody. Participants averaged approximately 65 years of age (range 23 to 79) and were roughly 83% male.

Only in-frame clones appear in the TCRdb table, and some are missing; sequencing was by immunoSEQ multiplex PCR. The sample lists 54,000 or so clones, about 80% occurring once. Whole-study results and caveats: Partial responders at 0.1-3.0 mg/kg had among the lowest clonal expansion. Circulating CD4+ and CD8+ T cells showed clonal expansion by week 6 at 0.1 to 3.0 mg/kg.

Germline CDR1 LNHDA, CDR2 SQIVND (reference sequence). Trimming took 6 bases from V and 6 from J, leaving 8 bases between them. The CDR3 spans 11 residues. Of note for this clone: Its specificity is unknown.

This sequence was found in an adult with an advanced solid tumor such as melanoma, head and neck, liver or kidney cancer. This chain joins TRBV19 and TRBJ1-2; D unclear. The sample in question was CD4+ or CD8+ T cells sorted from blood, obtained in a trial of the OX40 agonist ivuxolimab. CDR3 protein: CASSQAHGYTF. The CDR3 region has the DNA TGTGCCAGTAGCCAAGCACATGGCTACACCTTC.